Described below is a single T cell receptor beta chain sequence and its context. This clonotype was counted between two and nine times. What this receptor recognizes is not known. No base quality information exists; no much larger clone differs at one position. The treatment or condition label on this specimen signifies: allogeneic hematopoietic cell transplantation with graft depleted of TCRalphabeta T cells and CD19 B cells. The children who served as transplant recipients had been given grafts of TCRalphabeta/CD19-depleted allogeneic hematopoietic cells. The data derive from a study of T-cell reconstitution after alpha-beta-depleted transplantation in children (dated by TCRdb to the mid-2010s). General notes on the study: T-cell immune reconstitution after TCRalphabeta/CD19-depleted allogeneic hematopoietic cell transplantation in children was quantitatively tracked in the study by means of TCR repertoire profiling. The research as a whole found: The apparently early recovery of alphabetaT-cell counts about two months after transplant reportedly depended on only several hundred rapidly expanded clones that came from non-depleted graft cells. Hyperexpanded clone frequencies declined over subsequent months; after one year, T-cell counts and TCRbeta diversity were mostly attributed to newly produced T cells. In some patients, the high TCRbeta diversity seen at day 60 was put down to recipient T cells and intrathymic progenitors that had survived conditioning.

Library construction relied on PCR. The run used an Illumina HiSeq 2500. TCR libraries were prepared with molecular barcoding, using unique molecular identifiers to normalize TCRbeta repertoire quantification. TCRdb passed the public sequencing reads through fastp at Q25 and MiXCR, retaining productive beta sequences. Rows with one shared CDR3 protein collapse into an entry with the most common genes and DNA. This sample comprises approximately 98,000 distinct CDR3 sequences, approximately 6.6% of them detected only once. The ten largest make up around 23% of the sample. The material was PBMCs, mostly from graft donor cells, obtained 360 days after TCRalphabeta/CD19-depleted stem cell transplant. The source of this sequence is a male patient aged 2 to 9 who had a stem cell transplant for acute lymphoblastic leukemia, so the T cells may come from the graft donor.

At the DNA level, the sequence is TGTGCCAGCAGTCAACTAAATACGCAGTATTTT. Its coded protein is CASSQLNTQYF. The sequence joins TRBV27 to TRBJ2-3, with the D gene not clear enough to name. Reading from cysteine to phenylalanine, the CDR3 counts 11 amino acids. Only CDR3 DNA remains: 33 bases, in frame from the first base. The germline V gene (reference sequence) supplies CDR1 MNHEY and CDR2 SMNVEV. Trimming removed 5 bases from V and 7 bases from J, leaving 7 bases between the germline ends.